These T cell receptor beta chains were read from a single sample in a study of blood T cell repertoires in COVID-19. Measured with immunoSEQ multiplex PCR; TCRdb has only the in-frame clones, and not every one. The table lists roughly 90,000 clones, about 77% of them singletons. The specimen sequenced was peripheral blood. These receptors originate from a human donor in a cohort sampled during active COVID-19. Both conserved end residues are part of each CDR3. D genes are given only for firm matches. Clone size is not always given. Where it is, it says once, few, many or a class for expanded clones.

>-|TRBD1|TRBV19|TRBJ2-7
CASSKGQGLFYEQYF
TGTGCCAGTAGTAAAGGACAGGGACTTTTTTACGAGCAGTACTTC
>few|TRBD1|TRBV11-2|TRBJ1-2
CASSPGTGAFYGYTF
TGTGCCAGCAGCCCAGGGACAGGGGCCTTCTATGGCTACACCTTC
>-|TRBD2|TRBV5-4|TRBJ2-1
CASSLGLAGLNEQFF
TGTGCCAGCAGCTTGGGGCTAGCGGGATTAAATGAGCAGTTCTTC
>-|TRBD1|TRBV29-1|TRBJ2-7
CSAGDRGEQYF
TGCAGCGCAGGGGACAGGGGGGAGCAGTACTTC
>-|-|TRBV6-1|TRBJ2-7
CASSDRTVSYEQYF
TGTGCCAGCAGTGACCGGACAGTCTCCTACGAGCAGTACTTC
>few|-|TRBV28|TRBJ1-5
CASSLRAGSGNQPQHF
TGTGCCAGCAGTTTAAGAGCAGGATCGGGCAATCAGCCCCAGCATTTT
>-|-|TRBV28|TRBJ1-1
CASSLRGSTEAFF
TGTGCCAGCAGTTTAAGGGGGAGCACTGAAGCTTTCTTT
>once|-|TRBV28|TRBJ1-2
CASSFGAWDTPYPGYTF
TGTGCCAGCAGTTTTGGGGCGTGGGATACCCCCTATCCTGGCTACACCTTC
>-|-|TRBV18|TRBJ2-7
CASSPGARSSYEQYF
TGTGCCAGCTCACCAGGCGCTAGGAGCTCCTACGAGCAGTACTTC
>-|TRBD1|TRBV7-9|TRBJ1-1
CASSPGTESEAFF
TGTGCCAGCAGCCCCGGGACAGAGAGTGAAGCTTTCTTT
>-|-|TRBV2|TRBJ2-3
CASIVRETDTQYF
TGTGCCAGCATTGTGAGGGAGACAGATACGCAGTATTTT
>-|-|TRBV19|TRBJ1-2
CASRDRNYGYTF
TGTGCCAGTAGAGACAGGAACTATGGCTACACCTTC
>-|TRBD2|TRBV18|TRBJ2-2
CASSPRTSANTGELFF
TGTGCCAGCTCACCACGGACTAGCGCCAACACCGGGGAGCTGTTTTTT
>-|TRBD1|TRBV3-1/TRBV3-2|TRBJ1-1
CASSQVGGGPPNTEAFF
TGTGCCAGCAGCCAAGTCGGAGGGGGCCCCCCGAACACTGAAGCTTTCTTT
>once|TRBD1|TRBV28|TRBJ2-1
CASSATGQGSNEQFF
TGTGCCAGCAGTGCTACGGGACAGGGGTCCAATGAGCAGTTCTTC
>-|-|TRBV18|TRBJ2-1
CASSPGIEQFF
TGTGCCAGCTCCCCGGGGATCGAGCAGTTCTTC
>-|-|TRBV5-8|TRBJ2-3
CASSLAADTQYF
TGTGCCAGCAGCTTGGCGGCAGATACGCAGTATTTT
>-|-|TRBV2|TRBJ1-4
CASTKQGGPNEKLFF
TGTGCCAGCACTAAACAGGGAGGGCCTAATGAAAAACTGTTTTTT
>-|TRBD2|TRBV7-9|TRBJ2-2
CASSHSGRGTGELFF
TGTGCCAGCAGCCATAGCGGGAGGGGCACCGGGGAGCTGTTTTTT
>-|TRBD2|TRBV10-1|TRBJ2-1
CASSTSGGTDEQFF
TGCGCCAGCAGTACTAGCGGGGGGACAGATGAGCAGTTCTTC
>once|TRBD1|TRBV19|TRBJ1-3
CASSSTGDSNTIYF
TGTGCCAGTAGTTCTACAGGGGATTCAAACACCATATATTTT
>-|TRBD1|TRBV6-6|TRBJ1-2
CASRAGTGGLGYTF
TGTGCCAGCAGGGCCGGGACAGGGGGCTTAGGCTACACCTTC
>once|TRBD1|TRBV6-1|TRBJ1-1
CASSATGTGSVGTEAFF
TGTGCCAGCAGTGCAACCGGGACAGGGAGTGTCGGCACTGAAGCTTTCTTT
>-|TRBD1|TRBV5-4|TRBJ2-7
CASSRDRTYEQYF
TGTGCCAGCAGCCGGGACAGGACTTACGAGCAGTACTTC
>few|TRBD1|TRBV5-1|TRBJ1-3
CASSQGQASGNTIYF
TGCGCCAGCAGCCAAGGACAGGCCTCTGGAAACACCATATATTTT
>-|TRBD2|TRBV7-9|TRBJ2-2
CASSLVAGRNTGELFF
TGTGCCAGCAGCTTAGTAGCGGGAAGAAACACCGGGGAGCTGTTTTTT
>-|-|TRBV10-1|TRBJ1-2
CASSESAGFNYGYTF
TGCGCCAGCAGTGAGTCGGCAGGCTTTAACTATGGCTACACCTTC
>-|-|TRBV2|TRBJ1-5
CASRGDFNQPQHF
TGTGCCAGCAGGGGGGACTTTAATCAGCCCCAGCATTTT
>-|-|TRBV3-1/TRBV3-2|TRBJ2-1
CASSQPRESNEQFF
TGTGCCAGCAGCCAACCTCGGGAGTCTAATGAGCAGTTCTTC
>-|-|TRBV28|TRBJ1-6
CASSNPGMFNSPLHF
TGTGCCAGCAGCAACCCGGGGATGTTTAATTCACCCCTCCACTTT
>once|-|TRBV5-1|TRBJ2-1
CASSVGQNSYNEQFF
TGCGCCAGCAGCGTAGGACAGAACTCCTACAATGAGCAGTTCTTC
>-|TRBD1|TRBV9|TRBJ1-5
CASSGTGDKDQPQHF
TGTGCCAGCAGCGGGACAGGGGACAAGGATCAGCCCCAGCATTTT
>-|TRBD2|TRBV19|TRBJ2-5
CASRTSGKGETQYF
TGTGCCAGTAGGACTAGCGGGAAGGGGGAGACCCAGTACTTC
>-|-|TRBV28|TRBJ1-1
CASSGTPNTEAFF
TGTGCCAGCTCCGGGACACCGAACACTGAAGCTTTCTTT
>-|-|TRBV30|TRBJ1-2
CAWSSRLRGGYTF
TGTGCCTGGAGTTCCCGGCTCAGGGGTGGCTACACCTTC
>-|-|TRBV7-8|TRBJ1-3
CASSTRWGGSGNTIYF
TGTGCCAGCAGCACCCGGTGGGGGGGCTCTGGAAACACCATATATTTT
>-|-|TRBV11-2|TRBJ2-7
CASSLGLVSYEQYF
TGTGCCAGCAGCTTAGGGCTAGTCTCCTACGAGCAGTACTTC
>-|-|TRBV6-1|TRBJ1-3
CASSDRAGNTIYF
TGTGCCAGCAGTGACAGGGCTGGAAACACCATATATTTT
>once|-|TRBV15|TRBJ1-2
CATVSALGIETAHYGYTF
TGTGCCACCGTCTCGGCTCTCGGAATTGAGACAGCTCACTATGGCTACACCTTC
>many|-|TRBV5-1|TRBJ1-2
CASSVGLMGGGYTF
TGCGCCAGCAGCGTTGGACTAATGGGTGGCGGCTACACCTTC
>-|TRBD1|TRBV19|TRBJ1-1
CASSIKGTGMNTEAFF
TGTGCCAGTAGTATTAAGGGGACAGGGATGAACACTGAAGCTTTCTTT
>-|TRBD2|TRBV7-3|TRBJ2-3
CASSKLSGGGTDTQYF
TGTGCCAGCAGCAAGCTTAGCGGGGGGGGCACAGATACGCAGTATTTT
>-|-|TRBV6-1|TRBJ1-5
CASSEAGGVNQPQHF
TGTGCCAGCAGTGAAGCCGGAGGGGTCAATCAGCCCCAGCATTTT
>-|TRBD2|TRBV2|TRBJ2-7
CARERTSGSYEQYF
TGTGCCAGAGAGAGGACTAGCGGATCCTACGAGCAGTACTTC
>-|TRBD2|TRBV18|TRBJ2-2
CASSPPLAGQNTGELFF
TGTGCCAGCTCACCCCCTCTAGCGGGGCAGAACACCGGGGAGCTGTTTTTT
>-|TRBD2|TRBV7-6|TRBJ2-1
CASSPLAGSYNEQFF
TGTGCCAGCAGCCCCTTAGCGGGCTCCTACAATGAGCAGTTCTTC
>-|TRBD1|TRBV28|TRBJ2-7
CASSTTGSVYEQYF
TGTGCCAGCAGCACGACAGGGTCTGTGTACGAGCAGTACTTC
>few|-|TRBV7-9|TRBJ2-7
CASSLISYEQYF
TGTGCCAGCAGCTTAATTTCATACGAGCAGTACTTC
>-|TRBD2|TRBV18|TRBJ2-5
CASSPGTSSLAQYF
TGTGCCAGCTCACCAGGGACTAGTTCCCTTGCCCAGTACTTC
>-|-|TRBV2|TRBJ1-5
CASRGGGTAGYQPQHF
TGTGCCAGCAGGGGGGGAGGGACGGCTGGTTATCAGCCCCAGCATTTT
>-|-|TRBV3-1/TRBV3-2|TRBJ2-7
CASSPGLAGYEQYF
TGTGCCAGCAGCCCCGGACTTGCGGGGTACGAGCAGTACTTC
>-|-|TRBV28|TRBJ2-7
CASSPARDLNEQYF
TGTGCCAGCAGTCCTGCCAGGGATCTGAACGAGCAGTACTTC
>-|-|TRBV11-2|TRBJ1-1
CASSHGRGWTEAFF
TGTGCCAGCAGCCACGGGAGAGGCTGGACTGAAGCTTTCTTT
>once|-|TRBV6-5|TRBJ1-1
CASSLRRGTEAFF
TGTGCCAGCAGTTTACGACGGGGGACTGAAGCTTTCTTT
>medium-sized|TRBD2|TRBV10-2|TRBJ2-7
CASGIGTIYEQYF
TGCGCCAGCGGAATCGGGACTATCTACGAGCAGTACTTC
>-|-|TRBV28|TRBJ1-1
CASSPLRTNTEAFF
TGTGCCAGCAGTCCACTCCGAACCAACACTGAAGCTTTCTTT